This T cell receptor (beta chain) was profiled in a study of OX40 agonist ivuxolimab in advanced cancers. Study-level findings and limits: People who partly responded at 0.1-3.0 mg/kg had some of the least clonal expansion seen.

This CDR3 is 11 amino acids long. Germline V lookup: CDR1 SGDLS, CDR2 YYNGEE. The V gene end was trimmed by 7 bases and the J gene end by 10 bases; junction bases not matched to a gene: 3. Patients had blood sampled at baseline and again on cycle 4 day 1 and cycle 7 day 1. As concerns this clone: Antigen unknown.

The repertoire was sequenced with immunoSEQ multiplex PCR; TCRdb's copy has only in-frame clones and lacks some. Found here are under 20,000 clones, 83% of them singletons; the top ten hold roughly 49%. The chain has TRBV9 and TRBJ2-1, with 9 bases that match TRBD1. The specimen comprised CD4+ or CD8+ T cells sorted from blood, sampled in a trial of the OX40 agonist ivuxolimab. The source of this sequence is an adult with an advanced solid tumor such as melanoma, head and neck, liver or kidney cancer. CDR3: CASGTGGEQFF. For the CDR3, the DNA is TGTGCCAGCGGCACAGGGGGCGAGCAGTTCTTC.